This TCR beta chain was profiled in a study of blood T cell repertoires in COVID-19. At the level of the study: PBMCs, B-cell-depleted T cells, or T cells provided the cDNA or gDNA that made up the material.

Germline V CDR1 and CDR2: SGHRS, YFSETQ. The CDR3 has 16 residues. Between the trimmed V and J ends, which lost 1 base and 0 bases, there was a span of 11 bases. Participants were aged about 18 to 95 years, lived in about 26 US areas, and enrolled virtually. In Cohort 3, a recovered donor had either two negative PCRs, clearance, or symptom resolution. This clone was counted between two and nine times. Some clones are missing from TCRdb's copy, which holds only in-frame ones; the method was immunoSEQ multiplex PCR. This sample has 170,000 or so clones, with roughly 87% found just once. The sequencing input was PBMCs or T cells enriched from blood (not recorded which). The sequence was obtained from a woman in her 50s who had recovered from COVID-19. This rearrangement joins TRBV5-1 to TRBJ2-1; maybe TRBD1 (6 bases). The CDR3 sequence: CASSLLGQHSYNEQFF. CDR3 in DNA: TGCGCCAGCAGCTTGTTGGGACAACACTCCTACAATGAGCAGTTCTTC.